Listed below are T cell receptor beta chains from one sample, sequenced in a study of OX40 agonist ivuxolimab in advanced cancers. Data came from immunoSEQ multiplex PCR; TCRdb stores just in-frame clones and leaves some out. Of approximately 94,000 clones listed, roughly 80% were seen once; the top ten hold 0.9% to 1.2%. The sequenced sample was CD4+ or CD8+ T cells sorted from blood, obtained in a trial of the OX40 agonist ivuxolimab. These receptors originate from an adult with an advanced solid tumor such as melanoma, head and neck, liver or kidney cancer. The CDR3 runs from the conserved cysteine through the conserved F or W. D genes are given only for firm matches. Not every row has a clone size; where given, it reads once, few, many or a size class.

V gene: TRBV4-1; D gene: TRBD1; J gene: TRBJ2-2; clone size: once; CDR3 DNA: TGCGCCAGCAGCCCGGCATGGGACAGGGTTGGCACCGGGGAGCTGTTTTTT; CDR3 protein: CASSPAWDRVGTGELFF
V gene: TRBV7-9; D gene: NA; J gene: TRBJ1-1; clone size: NA; CDR3 DNA: TGTGCCAGCAGCCGGACCCCGGCTGGTAACACTGAAGCTTTCTTT; CDR3 protein: CASSRTPAGNTEAFF
V gene: TRBV4-3; D gene: NA; J gene: TRBJ2-3; clone size: few; CDR3 DNA: TGCGCCAGCAGCCCCCAACCCCAGGGAGATCGGTATTTT; CDR3 protein: CASSPQPQGDRYF
V gene: TRBV4-2; D gene: TRBD2; J gene: TRBJ2-1; clone size: NA; CDR3 DNA: TGTGCCAGCGCATTAGCGGGGGGGGATGAGCAGTTCTTC; CDR3 protein: CASALAGGDEQFF
V gene: TRBV2; D gene: NA; J gene: TRBJ2-4; clone size: NA; CDR3 DNA: TGTGCCAGCAGTGAGAGGGCAGGGAAGGCAAACATTCAGTACTTC; CDR3 protein: CASSERAGKANIQYF
V gene: TRBV28; D gene: NA; J gene: TRBJ1-1; clone size: NA; CDR3 DNA: TGTGCCAGCAGTTTATGGGGGACCCTGAACACTGAAGCTTTCTTT; CDR3 protein: CASSLWGTLNTEAFF
V gene: TRBV6-6; D gene: NA; J gene: TRBJ2-5; clone size: NA; CDR3 DNA: TGTGCCACCGGAGGCGGGACTGGGGAATCAGAGACCCAGTACTTC; CDR3 protein: CATGGGTGESETQYF
V gene: TRBV5-6; D gene: NA; J gene: TRBJ1-5; clone size: many; CDR3 DNA: TGTGCCAGCAGCTTGCAGGGAGTTCAGCCCCAGCATTTT; CDR3 protein: CASSLQGVQPQHF
V gene: TRBV4-2; D gene: NA; J gene: TRBJ1-6; clone size: NA; CDR3 DNA: TGTGCCAGCAGCCAAGATCTAAGGGGCTCTCCACCCCTCCACTTT; CDR3 protein: CASSQDLRGSPPLHF
V gene: TRBV5-5; D gene: TRBD1; J gene: TRBJ1-5; clone size: NA; CDR3 DNA: TGTGCCAGCAGCTTGGGGGACAGGACTTATCAGCCCCAGCATTTT; CDR3 protein: CASSLGDRTYQPQHF
V gene: TRBV19; D gene: NA; J gene: TRBJ2-3; clone size: NA; CDR3 DNA: TGTGCCAGTAGGTCCGGGGGCCCCACAGATACGCAGTATTTT; CDR3 protein: CASRSGGPTDTQYF
V gene: TRBV7-3; D gene: TRBD1; J gene: TRBJ1-1; clone size: NA; CDR3 DNA: TGTGCCAGCAGCCCACAGGGGGACACTGAAGCTTTCTTT; CDR3 protein: CASSPQGDTEAFF
V gene: TRBV7-2; D gene: NA; J gene: TRBJ2-1; clone size: NA; CDR3 DNA: TGTGCCAGCAGCCCCCCTAGGGGCGGCGACAATGAGCAGTTCTTC; CDR3 protein: CASSPPRGGDNEQFF
V gene: TRBV20-1; D gene: NA; J gene: TRBJ1-1; clone size: many; CDR3 DNA: TGCAGCGTCCATCAGGACTCAGCTTTCTTT; CDR3 protein: CSVHQDSAFF
V gene: TRBV28; D gene: NA; J gene: TRBJ2-3; clone size: once; CDR3 DNA: TGTGCCAGCCTCCCTACGGGGAAAATGGCAGATACGCAGTATTTT; CDR3 protein: CASLPTGKMADTQYF
V gene: TRBV30; D gene: TRBD1; J gene: TRBJ1-6; clone size: once; CDR3 DNA: TGTGCCTGGAGTGGGGGACAGTGGATCCATAATTCACCCCTCCACTTT; CDR3 protein: CAWSGGQWIHNSPLHF
V gene: TRBV25-1; D gene: NA; J gene: TRBJ1-1; clone size: NA; CDR3 DNA: TGTGCCAGCAGTGAGCTAAAGGGAGGAGCCGAAGCTTTCTTT; CDR3 protein: CASSELKGGAEAFF
V gene: TRBV6-5; D gene: NA; J gene: TRBJ2-5; clone size: NA; CDR3 DNA: TGTGCCAGCAGTTACGAAGTCACCGGGACCCAGTACTTC; CDR3 protein: CASSYEVTGTQYF
V gene: TRBV5-5; D gene: NA; J gene: TRBJ2-1; clone size: NA; CDR3 DNA: TGTGCCAGCAGCCGATCAACAGGATATGAGCAGTTCTTC; CDR3 protein: CASSRSTGYEQFF
V gene: TRBV6-5; D gene: NA; J gene: TRBJ2-3; clone size: NA; CDR3 DNA: TGTGCCAGCAGTTACGAGGGAGATACGCAGTATTTT; CDR3 protein: CASSYEGDTQYF
V gene: TRBV4-2; D gene: NA; J gene: TRBJ1-6; clone size: many; CDR3 DNA: TGTGCCAGCAGCCAAGAAGGGAGCTCCTATAATTCACCCCTCCACTTT; CDR3 protein: CASSQEGSSYNSPLHF
V gene: TRBV19; D gene: TRBD1; J gene: TRBJ1-2; clone size: NA; CDR3 DNA: TGTGCCAGTACACCCAGGGGGACAGGGGATGGCTACACCTTC; CDR3 protein: CASTPRGTGDGYTF
V gene: TRBV6-5; D gene: TRBD1; J gene: TRBJ2-1; clone size: NA; CDR3 DNA: TGTGCCAGCAGTTACCGGACAGGCTACGACAATGAGCAGTTCTTC; CDR3 protein: CASSYRTGYDNEQFF
V gene: TRBV7-9; D gene: NA; J gene: TRBJ2-3; clone size: NA; CDR3 DNA: TGTGCCAGCAGCCCACAAACAGGTCAGGGAGCAAGAGATACGCAGTATTTT; CDR3 protein: CASSPQTGQGARDTQYF
V gene: TRBV7-9; D gene: NA; J gene: TRBJ1-5; clone size: NA; CDR3 DNA: TGTGCCAGCAGCTCGGGACCGTCTAGCAATCAGCCCCAGCATTTT; CDR3 protein: CASSSGPSSNQPQHF
V gene: TRBV5-6; D gene: NA; J gene: TRBJ1-1; clone size: NA; CDR3 DNA: TGTGCCAGCAGCTTGCGGGGGAGACTTTCTGAAGCTTTCTTT; CDR3 protein: CASSLRGRLSEAFF
V gene: TRBV5-4; D gene: TRBD2; J gene: TRBJ2-5; clone size: NA; CDR3 DNA: TGTGCCAGCAGGCCTTGGACTAGCGGGGGGGCAGGGCAAGAGACCCAGTACTTC; CDR3 protein: CASRPWTSGGAGQETQYF
V gene: TRBV19; D gene: TRBD2; J gene: TRBJ2-1; clone size: NA; CDR3 DNA: TGTGCCAGTAGTATGAACGGGGGGGGTTACAATGAGCAGTTCTTC; CDR3 protein: CASSMNGGGYNEQFF
V gene: TRBV9; D gene: TRBD2; J gene: TRBJ2-1; clone size: NA; CDR3 DNA: TGTGCCAGCAGCAACAGCCTTGGGACTAACAATGAGCAGTTCTTC; CDR3 protein: CASSNSLGTNNEQFF
V gene: TRBV5-4; D gene: NA; J gene: TRBJ1-2; clone size: NA; CDR3 DNA: TGTGCGATGGCGGGGGGGCGCGTCAATGGCTACACCTTC; CDR3 protein: CAMAGGRVNGYTF
V gene: TRBV4-1; D gene: NA; J gene: TRBJ1-2; clone size: NA; CDR3 DNA: TGCGCCAGCAGCCAAGAGAACAGGCCACTTTATGGCTACACCTTC; CDR3 protein: CASSQENRPLYGYTF
V gene: TRBV19; D gene: NA; J gene: TRBJ2-6; clone size: NA; CDR3 DNA: TGTGCCAGTAGTATTTCCGGGGCCAACGTCCTGACTTTC; CDR3 protein: CASSISGANVLTF
V gene: TRBV11-2; D gene: NA; J gene: TRBJ1-5; clone size: NA; CDR3 DNA: TGTGCCAGCAGCTTTAATTGGGATCAGCCCCAGCATTTT; CDR3 protein: CASSFNWDQPQHF
V gene: TRBV6-6; D gene: NA; J gene: TRBJ1-5; clone size: NA; CDR3 DNA: TGTGCCAGCAGTTTGCGGGCCAATCAGCCCCAGCATTTT; CDR3 protein: CASSLRANQPQHF
V gene: TRBV30; D gene: NA; J gene: TRBJ1-5; clone size: NA; CDR3 DNA: NA; CDR3 protein: CAWSVRQGISPSIF
V gene: TRBV2; D gene: TRBD1; J gene: TRBJ1-1; clone size: few; CDR3 DNA: TGTGCCAGCAGTGACCACCGGGACAGGGGAGTGAACACTGAAGCTTTCTTT; CDR3 protein: CASSDHRDRGVNTEAFF
V gene: TRBV5-6; D gene: NA; J gene: TRBJ1-4; clone size: NA; CDR3 DNA: TGTGCCAGCAGCTTTTCCGGAGGGGGGGAAAAACTGTTTTTT; CDR3 protein: CASSFSGGGEKLFF
V gene: TRBV28; D gene: NA; J gene: TRBJ1-2; clone size: NA; CDR3 DNA: TGTGCCAGCAGTTCGCCTTGGGGGGGTGGGTACACCTTC; CDR3 protein: CASSSPWGGGYTF
V gene: TRBV28; D gene: TRBD1; J gene: TRBJ1-5; clone size: NA; CDR3 DNA: TGTGCCAGCAGCCCAGGGGGGACCGGTCAGCCCCAGCATTTT; CDR3 protein: CASSPGGTGQPQHF
V gene: TRBV7-2; D gene: NA; J gene: TRBJ2-3; clone size: NA; CDR3 DNA: TGTGCCAGCAGCGGCGACAGGACTAGCACAGATACGCAGTATTTT; CDR3 protein: CASSGDRTSTDTQYF
V gene: TRBV7-3; D gene: TRBD2; J gene: TRBJ2-3; clone size: NA; CDR3 DNA: TGTGCCAGCAGCTTAGCGGGGGGCTACACAGATACGCAGTATTTT; CDR3 protein: CASSLAGGYTDTQYF
V gene: TRBV6-5; D gene: TRBD1; J gene: TRBJ2-4; clone size: NA; CDR3 DNA: TGTGCCAGCAGTTACTCAGGGACAGGGGTCAAAAACATTCAGTACTTC; CDR3 protein: CASSYSGTGVKNIQYF
V gene: TRBV27; D gene: TRBD2; J gene: TRBJ2-1; clone size: NA; CDR3 DNA: TGTGCCAGCAGTACAACCACTAGCGGGGGGGCGTACAATGAGCAGTTCTTC; CDR3 protein: CASSTTTSGGAYNEQFF
V gene: TRBV10-2; D gene: NA; J gene: TRBJ2-5; clone size: NA; CDR3 DNA: TGCGCCAGCAGTGCCCTGTTCCAAGAGACCCAGTACTTC; CDR3 protein: CASSALFQETQYF
V gene: TRBV4-3; D gene: NA; J gene: TRBJ2-1; clone size: once; CDR3 DNA: TGCGCCAGCAGGACGGAGCATATTAGCTCCTACAATGAGCAGTTCTTC; CDR3 protein: CASRTEHISSYNEQFF
V gene: TRBV7-9; D gene: NA; J gene: TRBJ1-4; clone size: once; CDR3 DNA: TGTGCCAGCAGCTTAGACGAGTGGAAACTGTTTTTT; CDR3 protein: CASSLDEWKLFF
V gene: TRBV2; D gene: NA; J gene: TRBJ1-6; clone size: NA; CDR3 DNA: TGTGCCAGCAGGCCACCGACAGCTTCGAATTCACCCCTCCACTTT; CDR3 protein: CASRPPTASNSPLHF
V gene: TRBV7-3; D gene: NA; J gene: TRBJ1-1; clone size: NA; CDR3 DNA: TGTGCCAGCAGCCCCGAGAGGAACACTGAAGCTTTCTTT; CDR3 protein: CASSPERNTEAFF
V gene: TRBV7-7; D gene: TRBD1; J gene: TRBJ2-5; clone size: NA; CDR3 DNA: TGTGCCAGCAGCCTGACAGGGGGGGGAGAGACCCAGTACTTC; CDR3 protein: CASSLTGGGETQYF
V gene: TRBV7-3; D gene: NA; J gene: TRBJ2-3; clone size: NA; CDR3 DNA: TGTGCCAGCAGCTCGGTCGCAGATACGCAGTATTTT; CDR3 protein: CASSSVADTQYF
V gene: TRBV4-3; D gene: NA; J gene: TRBJ2-7; clone size: NA; CDR3 DNA: TGCGCCAGCAGTCAAATCGTCGGGGGGCGGAACGAGCAGTACTTC; CDR3 protein: CASSQIVGGRNEQYF
V gene: TRBV29-1; D gene: NA; J gene: TRBJ2-2; clone size: once; CDR3 DNA: TGCAGCGTTCAGGGTCTGGGAGACACCGGGGAGCTGTTTTTT; CDR3 protein: CSVQGLGDTGELFF
V gene: TRBV28; D gene: NA; J gene: TRBJ1-1; clone size: NA; CDR3 DNA: TGTGCCAGCAGCCCGGGACAGAACACTGAAGCTTTCTTT; CDR3 protein: CASSPGQNTEAFF